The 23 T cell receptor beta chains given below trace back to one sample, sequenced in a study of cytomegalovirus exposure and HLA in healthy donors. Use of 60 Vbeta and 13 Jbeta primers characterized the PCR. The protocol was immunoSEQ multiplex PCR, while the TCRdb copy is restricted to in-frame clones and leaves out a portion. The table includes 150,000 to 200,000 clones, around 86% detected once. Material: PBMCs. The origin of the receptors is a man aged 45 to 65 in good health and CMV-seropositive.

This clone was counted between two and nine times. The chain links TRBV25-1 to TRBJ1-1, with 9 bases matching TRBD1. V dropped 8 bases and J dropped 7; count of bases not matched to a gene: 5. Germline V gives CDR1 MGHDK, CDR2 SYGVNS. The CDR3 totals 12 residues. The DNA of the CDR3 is TGTGCCAGCCTGGGACAGGGAATTGAAGCTTTCTTT. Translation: CASLGQGIEAFF.

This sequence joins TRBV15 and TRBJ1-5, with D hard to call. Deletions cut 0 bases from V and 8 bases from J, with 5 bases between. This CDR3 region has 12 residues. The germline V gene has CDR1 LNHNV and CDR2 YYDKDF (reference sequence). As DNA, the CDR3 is TGTGCCACCAGCAGAGATGAGAAGCCCCAGCATTTT. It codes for CATSRDEKPQHF.

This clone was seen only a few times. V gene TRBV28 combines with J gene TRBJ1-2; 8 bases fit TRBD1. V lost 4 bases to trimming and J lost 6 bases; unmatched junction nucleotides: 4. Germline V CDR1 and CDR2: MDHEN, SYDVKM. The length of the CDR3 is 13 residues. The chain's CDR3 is CASSSRGPDGYTF. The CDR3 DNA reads TGTGCCAGCAGTTCCAGGGGGCCGGATGGCTACACCTTC.

CDR3 in DNA: TGCGCCAGCAGTAATAGACAGGACTCCTACGAGCAGTACTTC. It yields the protein CASSNRQDSYEQYF. The chain recombines TRBV5-1 with TRBJ2-7, with D possibly being TRBD1 (6 bases). The CDR3 totals 14 residues. Germline CDR1 reads SGHRS; CDR2 reads YFSETQ. The V gene lost 5 bases and the J gene lost 0 bases, with 12 bases spanning the gap.

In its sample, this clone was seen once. The CDR3 here is CASSDLLGNTEAFF. DNA of the CDR3: TGTGCCAGCAGCGATTTACTCGGGAACACTGAAGCTTTCTTT. The V gene is TRBV2, the J gene TRBJ1-1; D is undetermined. CDR1 and CDR2 from the germline V gene are SNHLY and FYNNEI. This CDR3 contains 14 residues. The ends were cut back, 6 bases at V and 1 base at J, with 12 bases in the middle.

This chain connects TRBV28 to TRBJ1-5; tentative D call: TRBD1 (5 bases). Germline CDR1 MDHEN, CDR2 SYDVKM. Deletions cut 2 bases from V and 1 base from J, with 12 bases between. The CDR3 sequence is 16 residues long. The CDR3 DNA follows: TGTGCCAGCAGTTTAGTTAGGGGTGGGAGCAATCAGCCCCAGCATTTT. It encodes CASSLVRGGSNQPQHF.

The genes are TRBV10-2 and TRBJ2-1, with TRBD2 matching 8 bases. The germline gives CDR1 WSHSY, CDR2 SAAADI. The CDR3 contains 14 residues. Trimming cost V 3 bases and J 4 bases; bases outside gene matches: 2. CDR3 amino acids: CASSEERGYNEQFF. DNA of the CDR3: TGCGCCAGCAGTGAAGAGCGGGGGTACAATGAGCAGTTCTTC.

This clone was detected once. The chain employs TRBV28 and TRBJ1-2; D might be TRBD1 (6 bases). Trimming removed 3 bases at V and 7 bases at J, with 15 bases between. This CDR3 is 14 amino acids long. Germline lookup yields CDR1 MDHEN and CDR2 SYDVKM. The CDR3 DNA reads TGTGCCAGCAGTTTTTGGGGGGGCGCTTCTGGCTACACCTTC. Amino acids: CASSFWGGASGYTF.

Here the CDR3 DNA reads TGTGCCAGCAGCGCAGGGGGCACTGGGGCCAACGTCCTGACTTTC. As protein: CASSAGGTGANVLTF. The rearrangement links TRBV7-2 to TRBJ2-6, with TRBD1 identical over 8 bases. The CDR3 is 15 residues long. Germline values: CDR1 SGHTA, CDR2 FQGNSA. The junction had 2 bases not matched to a gene; V was cut back by 5 bases and J by 2 bases. The full variable domain, with the rest looked up from reference TRBV7-2 and TRBJ2-6, is GAGVSQSPSNKVTEKGKDVELRCDPISGHTALYWYRQSLGQGLEFLIYFQGNSAPDKSGLPSDRFSAERTGGSVSTLTIQRTQQEDSAVYLCASSAGGTGANVLTFGAGSRLTVL.

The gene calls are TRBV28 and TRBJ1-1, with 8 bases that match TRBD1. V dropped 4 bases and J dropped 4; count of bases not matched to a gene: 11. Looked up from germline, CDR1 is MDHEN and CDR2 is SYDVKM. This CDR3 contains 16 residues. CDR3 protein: CASSSSQGAPATEAFF. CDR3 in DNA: TGTGCCAGCAGTTCTTCCCAGGGGGCGCCGGCCACTGAAGCTTTCTTT.

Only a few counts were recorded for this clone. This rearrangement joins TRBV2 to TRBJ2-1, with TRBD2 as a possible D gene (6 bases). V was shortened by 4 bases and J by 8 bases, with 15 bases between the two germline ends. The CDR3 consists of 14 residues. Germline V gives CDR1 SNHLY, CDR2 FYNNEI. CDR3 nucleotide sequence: TGTGCCAGCAGTGTGTCGGGAGCTCGGGATGAGCAGTTCTTC. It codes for CASSVSGARDEQFF.

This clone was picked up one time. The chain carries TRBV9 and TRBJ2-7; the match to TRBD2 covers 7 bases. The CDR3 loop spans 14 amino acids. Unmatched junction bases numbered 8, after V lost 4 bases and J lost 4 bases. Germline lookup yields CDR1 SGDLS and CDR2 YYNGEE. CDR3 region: CASSPASGGYEQYF. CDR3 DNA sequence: TGTGCCAGCAGCCCAGCTAGCGGAGGATACGAGCAGTACTTC. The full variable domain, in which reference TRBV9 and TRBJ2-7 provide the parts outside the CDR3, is DSGVTQTPKHLITATGQRVTLRCSPRSGDLSVYWYQQSLDQGLQFLIQYYNGEERAKGNILERFSAQQFPDLHSELNLSSLELGDSALYFCASSPASGGYEQYFGPGTRLTVT.

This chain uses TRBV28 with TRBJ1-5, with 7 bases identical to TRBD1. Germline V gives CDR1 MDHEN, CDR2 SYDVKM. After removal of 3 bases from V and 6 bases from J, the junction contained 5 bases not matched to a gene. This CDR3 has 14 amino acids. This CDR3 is CASSFGYRGQPQHF. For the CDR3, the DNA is TGTGCCAGCAGTTTTGGTTACAGGGGTCAGCCCCAGCATTTT.

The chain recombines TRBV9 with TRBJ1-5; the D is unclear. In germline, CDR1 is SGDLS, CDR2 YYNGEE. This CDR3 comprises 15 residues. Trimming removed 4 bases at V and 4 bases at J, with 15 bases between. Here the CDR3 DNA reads TGTGCCAGCAGCCCTACCAGCGCGGGGAATCAGCCCCAGCATTTT. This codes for CASSPTSAGNQPQHF.

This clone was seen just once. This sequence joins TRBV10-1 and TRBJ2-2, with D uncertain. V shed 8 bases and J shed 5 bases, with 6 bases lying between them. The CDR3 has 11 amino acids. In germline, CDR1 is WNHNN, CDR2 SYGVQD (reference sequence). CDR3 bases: TGCGCCAGCGGAGAAACCGGGGAGCTGTTTTTT. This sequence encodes CASGETGELFF.

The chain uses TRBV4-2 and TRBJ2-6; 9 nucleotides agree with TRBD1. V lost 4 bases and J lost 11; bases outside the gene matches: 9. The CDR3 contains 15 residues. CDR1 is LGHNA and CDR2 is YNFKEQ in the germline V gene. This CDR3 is CASSPGTGSFDVLTF. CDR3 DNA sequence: TGTGCCAGCAGCCCAGGGACAGGGAGTTTTGACGTCCTGACTTTC.

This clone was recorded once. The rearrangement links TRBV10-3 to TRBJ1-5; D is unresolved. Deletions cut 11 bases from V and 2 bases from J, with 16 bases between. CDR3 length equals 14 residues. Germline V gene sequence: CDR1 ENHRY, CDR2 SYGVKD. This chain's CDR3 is CAVSPGVGNQPQHF. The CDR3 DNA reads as TGTGCCGTCTCCCCGGGAGTTGGCAATCAGCCCCAGCATTTT.

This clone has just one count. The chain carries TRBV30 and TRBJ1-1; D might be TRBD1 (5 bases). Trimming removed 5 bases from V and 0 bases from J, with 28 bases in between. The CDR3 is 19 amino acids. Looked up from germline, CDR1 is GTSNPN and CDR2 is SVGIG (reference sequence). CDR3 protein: CAWERGETEGLNMNTEAFF. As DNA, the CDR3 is TGTGCCTGGGAGCGGGGGGAGACAGAAGGTCTGAACATGAACACTGAAGCTTTCTTT.

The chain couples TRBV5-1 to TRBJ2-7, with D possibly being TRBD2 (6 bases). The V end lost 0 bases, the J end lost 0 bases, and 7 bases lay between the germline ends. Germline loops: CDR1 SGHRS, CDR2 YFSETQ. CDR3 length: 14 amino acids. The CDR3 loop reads CASSLGGVSYEQYF. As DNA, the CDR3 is TGCGCCAGCAGCTTGGGCGGGGTCTCCTACGAGCAGTACTTC.

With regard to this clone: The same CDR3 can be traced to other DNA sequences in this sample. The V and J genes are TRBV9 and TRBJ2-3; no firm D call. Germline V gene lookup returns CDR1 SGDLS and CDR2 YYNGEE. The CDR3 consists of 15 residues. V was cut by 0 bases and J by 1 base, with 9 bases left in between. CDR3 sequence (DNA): TGTGCCAGCAGCGTAGGAACTGGAGGCACAGATACGCAGTATTTT. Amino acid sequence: CASSVGTGGTDTQYF.

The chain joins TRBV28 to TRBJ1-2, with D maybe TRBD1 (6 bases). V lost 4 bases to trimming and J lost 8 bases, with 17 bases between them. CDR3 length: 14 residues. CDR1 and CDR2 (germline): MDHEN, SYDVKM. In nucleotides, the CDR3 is TGTGCCAGCAGTTCCTCCGGGGGGGGCCGAGGCTACACCTTC. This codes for CASSSSGGGRGYTF.

The chain's CDR3 is CASSILAEQYF. The CDR3 bases are TGTGCCAGCAGTATACTTGCCGAGCAGTACTTC. The gene calls are TRBV28 and TRBJ2-7; D remains ambiguous. This CDR3 contains 11 residues. Trimming shortened V by 5 bases and J by 6 bases, and 8 bases separated the two germline ends. The germline V gene has CDR1 MDHEN and CDR2 SYDVKM. The variable domain in full, completed from reference TRBV28 and TRBJ2-7, reads DVKVTQSSRYLVKRTGEKVFLECVQDMDHENMFWYRQDPGLGLRLIYFSYDVKMKEKGDIPEGYSVSREKKERFSLILESASTNQTSMYLCASSILAEQYFGPGTRLTVT.

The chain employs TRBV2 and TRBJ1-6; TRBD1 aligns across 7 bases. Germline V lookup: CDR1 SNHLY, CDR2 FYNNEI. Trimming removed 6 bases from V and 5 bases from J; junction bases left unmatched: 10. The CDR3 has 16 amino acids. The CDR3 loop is CASRREGAGNNSPLHF. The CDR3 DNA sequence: TGTGCCAGCAGACGGGAGGGGGCGGGTAATAATTCACCCCTCCACTTT.